This T cell receptor beta chain appears in the sequencing data of a study of T cells in Graves' hyperthyroidism and ophthalmopathy. Across the study: The blood sample was taken at first diagnosis, before treatment began.

Trimming left V 1 base short and J 2 bases short, with 15 bases between. Germline values: CDR1 KGHSH, CDR2 LQKENI. The CDR3 totals 17 residues. Notes on this clonotype: Antigen unknown.

Notes on the study in general: Most thyroid clonotypes with frequency above 0.001 were detected in blood.

There were TCR beta CDR3 regions amplified from RNA transcripts. Researchers ran a first-round RT-PCR on the TCR CDR3 using the HTBI primer set. Via MiXCR, TCRdb re-called the multiplex PCR reads, giving one row per CDR3 protein. The sample includes roughly 550,000 distinct CDR3 sequences, 15% to 20% of them seen just once. This sample holds PBMCs from 8.5 to 10 ml fresh peripheral blood. The chain uses TRBV18 and TRBJ1-5; D not certain. The sequenced sample consisted of blood. This receptor was identified in a woman between 25 and 40 years old with Graves' ophthalmopathy. CDR3 amino acids: CASSPRDTRGRNQPQHF. Here the CDR3 DNA reads TGTGCCAGCTCACCACGAGACACCCGAGGGCGCAATCAGCCCCAGCATTTT.